The 18 T cell receptor beta chains in this list originate from one sample, sequenced in a study of T cells after yellow fever vaccination. TCRdb reanalysed the 5' RACE reads using MiXCR and keeps one entry per CDR3 protein. The table has around 330,000 distinct CDR3 sequences, around 4% seen once. The specimen was PBMCs, collected on the day of the yellow fever booster vaccination. All receptors derive from a young man who received the YFV17D yellow fever vaccine.

Remarks on this clonotype: A much larger clone lies a single base off, so this may be a read error. The V call is TRBV12-3 or TRBV12-4, the J call TRBJ2-1; 8 bases fit TRBD1. The length of the CDR3 is 15 residues. In DNA, the CDR3 is TGTGCCAGCAGCCCGGGACAGGACTCCTACAATGTGCAGTTCTTC. It yields the protein CASSPGQDSYNVQFF.

V is TRBV2 and J is TRBJ1-2, with D maybe TRBD1 (5 bases). This CDR3 has 15 residues. Trimming took 6 bases from V and 1 from J, leaving 15 bases between them. Germline CDR1 SNHLY, CDR2 FYNNEI. CDR3 bases: TGTGCCAGCAGGGAGGGGCAGGATCATAACTATGGCTACACCTTC. It yields the protein CASREGQDHNYGYTF.

The chain joins TRBV20-1 to TRBJ1-3; TRBD1 might be the D (6 bases). V lost 2 bases and J lost 0, with 14 bases in between. The CDR3 contains 16 residues. Per the germline V gene, CDR1 is DFQATT and CDR2 is SNEGSKA (reference sequence). CDR3 region: CSARPPRDNSGNTIYF. The CDR3 region has the DNA TGCAGTGCTAGACCCCCCCGGGACAACTCTGGAAACACCATATATTTT.

This chain links TRBV20-1 with TRBJ2-5; no clear D. The germline gives CDR1 DFQATT, CDR2 SNEGSKA (reference sequence). The CDR3 runs to 14 residues. Between the trimmed V and J ends, which lost 0 bases and 5 bases, there was a span of 13 bases. CDR3 sequence reads: CSARDRAGWETQYF. As DNA, the CDR3 is TGCAGTGCTAGAGATCGGGCAGGCTGGGAGACCCAGTACTTC.

This clonotype came up many times. This chain links TRBV9 with TRBJ2-6; the D gene is possibly TRBD1 (5 bases). Germline loops: CDR1 SGDLS, CDR2 YYNGEE. V lost 0 bases and J 0 bases, leaving 13 bases between the germline ends. The CDR3 is 18 amino acids. The CDR3 DNA is TGTGCCAGCAGCGTAGAAATGGGGCTGAGCTCTGGGGCCAACGTCCTGACTTTC. It codes for CASSVEMGLSSGANVLTF.

This clonotype came up many times. The chain links TRBV6-6 to TRBJ2-3; D is perhaps TRBD1 (5 bases). Germline lookup yields CDR1 MNHNY and CDR2 SVGAGI (reference sequence). V lost 0 bases and J 3 bases, leaving 13 bases between the germline ends. This CDR3 contains 16 residues. CDR3 coding DNA: TGTGCCAGCAGTTACTCGATTGGGGCCGGGACAGATACGCAGTATTTT. Translated, it gives CASSYSIGAGTDTQYF.

The chain recombines TRBV5-5 with TRBJ2-1; no firm D call. The germline V gene has CDR1 SGHKS and CDR2 YYEKEE (reference sequence). Trimming left V 0 bases short and J 4 bases short, with 11 bases between. The CDR3 runs 15 residues. The CDR3 DNA reads as TGTGCCAGCAGCTTGGAGTATTACGGTTACAATGAGCAGTTCTTC. This gives the protein CASSLEYYGYNEQFF.

This clonotype occurred many times. The J gene is TRBJ2-7, the V gene TRBV5-1, with D tentatively TRBD1 (6 bases). Per the germline V gene, CDR1 is SGHRS and CDR2 is YFSETQ. Between the trimmed V and J ends, which lost 1 base and 2 bases, there was a span of 13 bases. This CDR3 comprises 15 residues. The CDR3 protein is CASSLRPGHPYEQYF. The CDR3 DNA follows: TGCGCCAGCAGCTTGAGGCCGGGACACCCCTACGAGCAGTACTTC.

The table lists this clonotype with a few counts. The J gene is TRBJ2-2, the V gene TRBV5-4; the D gene could be TRBD1 or TRBD2 (5 bases each). The CDR3 spans 16 residues. V was cut by 0 bases and J by 2 bases, with 11 bases left in between. The germline V gene has CDR1 SGHNT and CDR2 YYREEE (reference sequence). This CDR3 is CASSLDPGQNTGELFF. The CDR3 DNA sequence: TGTGCCAGCAGCTTGGACCCGGGGCAAAACACCGGGGAGCTGTTTTTT.

This chain joins TRBV6-6 and TRBJ2-2; TRBD1 is a possible D gene (6 bases). The germline V gene has CDR1 MNHNY and CDR2 SVGAGI (reference sequence). V dropped 4 bases and J dropped 7 bases, with 16 bases sitting between them. This CDR3 contains 15 residues. The CDR3 loop reads CASSSSGHRNGELFF. In DNA form, the CDR3 reads TGTGCCAGCAGTTCCTCGGGACATCGGAACGGGGAGCTGTTTTTT.

This clonotype was counted at least ten times. This chain links TRBV6-1 with TRBJ1-1; D ambiguous. The CDR3 sequence is 14 residues long. The V end lost 7 bases, the J end lost 1 base, and 13 bases lay between the germline ends. Germline V lookup: CDR1 MNHNS, CDR2 SASEGT. For the CDR3, the DNA is TGTGCCAGCAAGACGTCAGGCTCGAACACTGAAGCTTTCTTT. Translating gives CASKTSGSNTEAFF.

The chain couples TRBV14 to TRBJ2-1; D is perhaps TRBD2 (6 bases). The CDR3 is made up of 15 amino acids. CDR1 is SGHDN and CDR2 is FVKESK in the germline V gene. Trimming shortened V by 7 bases and J by 9 bases, and 22 bases separated the two germline ends. The CDR3 DNA reads as TGTGCCAGCAATCAATTTGGGACTTCCTTTGTTGAGCAGTTCTTC. Its translation: CASNQFGTSFVEQFF.

This chain connects TRBV5-1 to TRBJ1-3, with TRBD1 matching 8 bases. Germline V gene lookup returns CDR1 SGHRS and CDR2 YFSETQ. The V segment lost 2 bases and the J segment 4 bases; nucleotides outside the gene matches: 5. The CDR3 runs 15 residues. This CDR3 reads CASSFRTGTGNTIYF. CDR3 sequence (DNA): TGCGCCAGCAGCTTTCGGACAGGGACAGGAAACACCATATATTTT.

This clonotype was recorded at least ten times. This rearrangement joins TRBV6-2 or TRBV6-3 to TRBJ2-3; 10 nucleotides agree with TRBD2. From germline, CDR1 is MNHEY and CDR2 SVGEGT. V gave up 6 bases and J gave up 1 base; unmatched junction bases: 7. The CDR3 runs 16 residues. The CDR3 DNA is TGTGCCAGCAGCAACCCCGGGACTAGCGGCACAGATACGCAGTATTTT. Its translation is CASSNPGTSGTDTQYF.

The chain employs TRBV7-6 and TRBJ1-6; 8 nucleotides line up with TRBD1. The CDR3 is 15 residues long. Unmatched junction bases numbered 4, after V lost 1 base and J lost 8 bases. Germline CDR1 is SGHVS and CDR2 is FNYEAQ. The DNA for the CDR3 is TGTGCCAGCAGCTTAGATAGGGACAGGTATTCACCCCTCCACTTT. Encoded protein: CASSLDRDRYSPLHF.

V and J are TRBV28 and TRBJ1-4; a possible D gene is TRBD1 (6 bases). The CDR3 is 15 amino acids. From germline, CDR1 is MDHEN and CDR2 SYDVKM. With 4 bases removed from V and 0 bases from J, the gap between germline ends came to 9 bases. Here the CDR3 DNA reads TGTGCCAGCAGTTCCACAGGGTCAACTAATGAAAAACTGTTTTTT. It encodes CASSSTGSTNEKLFF.

This clonotype was counted between two and nine times. The V and J genes are TRBV5-5 and TRBJ1-5, with unresolved D. This CDR3 is 12 amino acids long. V was shortened by 4 bases and J by 5 bases, with 7 bases between the two germline ends. CDR1 SGHKS and CDR2 YYEKEE come from the germline V gene (reference sequence). CDR3 sequence (DNA): TGTGCCAGCAGCCCCGTTGATCAGCCCCAGCATTTT. Translated: CASSPVDQPQHF.

This clonotype was seen many times. The chain has TRBV5-1 and TRBJ2-7; 8 nucleotides match TRBD1. Germline lookup yields CDR1 SGHRS and CDR2 YFSETQ. CDR3 length: 14 amino acids. J was trimmed by 6 bases and V by 4 bases; bases with no gene match: 9. Here the CDR3 DNA reads TGCGCCAGCAGCGCTGACAGGGGTTTGGTCGAGCAGTACTTC. This translates into CASSADRGLVEQYF. Combining the CDR3 with reference TRBV5-1 and TRBJ2-7 gives the whole variable domain KAGVTQTPRYLIKTRGQQVTLSCSPISGHRSVSWYQQTPGQGLQFLFEYFSETQRNKGNFPGRFSGRQFSNSRSEMNVSTLELGDSALYLCASSADRGLVEQYFGPGTRLTVT.